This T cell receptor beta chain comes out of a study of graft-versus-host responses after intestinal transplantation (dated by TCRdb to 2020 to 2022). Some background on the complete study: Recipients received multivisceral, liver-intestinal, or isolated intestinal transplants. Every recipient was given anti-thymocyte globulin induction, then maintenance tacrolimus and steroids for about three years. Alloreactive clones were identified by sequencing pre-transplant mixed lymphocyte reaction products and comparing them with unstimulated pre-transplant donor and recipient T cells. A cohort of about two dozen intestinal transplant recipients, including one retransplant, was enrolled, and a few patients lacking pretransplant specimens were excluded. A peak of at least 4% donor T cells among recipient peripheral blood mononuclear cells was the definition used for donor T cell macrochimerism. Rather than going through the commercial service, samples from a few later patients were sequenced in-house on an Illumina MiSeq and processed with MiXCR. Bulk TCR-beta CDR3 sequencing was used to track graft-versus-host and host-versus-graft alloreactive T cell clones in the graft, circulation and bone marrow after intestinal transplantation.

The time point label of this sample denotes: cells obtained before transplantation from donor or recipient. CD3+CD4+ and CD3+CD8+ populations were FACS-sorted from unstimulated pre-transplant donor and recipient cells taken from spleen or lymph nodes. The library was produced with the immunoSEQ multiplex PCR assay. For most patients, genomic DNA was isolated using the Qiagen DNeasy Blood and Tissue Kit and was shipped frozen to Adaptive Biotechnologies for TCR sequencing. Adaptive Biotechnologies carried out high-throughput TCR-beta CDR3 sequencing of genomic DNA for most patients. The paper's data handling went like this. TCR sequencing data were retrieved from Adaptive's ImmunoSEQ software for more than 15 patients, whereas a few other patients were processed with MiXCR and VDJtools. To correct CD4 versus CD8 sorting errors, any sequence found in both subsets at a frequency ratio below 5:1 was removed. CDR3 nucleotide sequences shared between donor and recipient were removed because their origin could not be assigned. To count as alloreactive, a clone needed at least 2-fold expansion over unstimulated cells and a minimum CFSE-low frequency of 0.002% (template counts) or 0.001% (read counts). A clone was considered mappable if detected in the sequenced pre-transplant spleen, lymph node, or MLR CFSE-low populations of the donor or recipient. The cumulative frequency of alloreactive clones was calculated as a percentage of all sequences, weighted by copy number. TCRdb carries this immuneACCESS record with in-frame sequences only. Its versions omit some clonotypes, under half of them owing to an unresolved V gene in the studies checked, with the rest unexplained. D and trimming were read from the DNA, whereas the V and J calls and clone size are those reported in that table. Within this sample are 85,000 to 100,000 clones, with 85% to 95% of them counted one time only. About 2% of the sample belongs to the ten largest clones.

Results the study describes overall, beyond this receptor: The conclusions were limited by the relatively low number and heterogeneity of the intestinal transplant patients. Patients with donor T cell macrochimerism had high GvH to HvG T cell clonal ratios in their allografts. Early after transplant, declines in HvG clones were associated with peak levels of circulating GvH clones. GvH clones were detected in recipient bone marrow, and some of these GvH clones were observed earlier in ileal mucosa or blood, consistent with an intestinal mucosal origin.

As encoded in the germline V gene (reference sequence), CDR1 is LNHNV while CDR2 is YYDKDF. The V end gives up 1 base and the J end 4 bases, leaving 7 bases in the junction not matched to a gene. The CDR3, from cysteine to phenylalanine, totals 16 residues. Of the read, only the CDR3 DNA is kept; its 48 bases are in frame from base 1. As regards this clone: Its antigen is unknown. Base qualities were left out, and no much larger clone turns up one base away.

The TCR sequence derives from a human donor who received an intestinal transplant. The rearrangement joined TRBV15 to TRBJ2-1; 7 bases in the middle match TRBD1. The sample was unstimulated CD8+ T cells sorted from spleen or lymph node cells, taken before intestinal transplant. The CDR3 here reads CATSRVRGQIYNEQFF. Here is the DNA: TGTGCCACCAGCAGAGTAAGGGGACAGATATACAATGAGCAGTTCTTC.